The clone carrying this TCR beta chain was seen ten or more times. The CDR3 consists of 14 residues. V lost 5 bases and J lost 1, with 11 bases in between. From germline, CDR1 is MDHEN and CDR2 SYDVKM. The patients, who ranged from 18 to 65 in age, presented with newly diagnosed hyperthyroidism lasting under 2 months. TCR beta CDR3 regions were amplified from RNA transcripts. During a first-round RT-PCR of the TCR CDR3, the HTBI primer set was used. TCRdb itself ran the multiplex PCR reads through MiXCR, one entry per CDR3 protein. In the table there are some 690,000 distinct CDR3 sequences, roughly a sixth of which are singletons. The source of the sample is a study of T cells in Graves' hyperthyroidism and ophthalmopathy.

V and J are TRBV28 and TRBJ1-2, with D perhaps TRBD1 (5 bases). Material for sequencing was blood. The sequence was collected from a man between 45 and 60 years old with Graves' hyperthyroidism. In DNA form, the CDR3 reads TGTGCCAGCAGTCTGGACACCTATAACTATGGCTACACCTTC. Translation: CASSLDTYNYGYTF.